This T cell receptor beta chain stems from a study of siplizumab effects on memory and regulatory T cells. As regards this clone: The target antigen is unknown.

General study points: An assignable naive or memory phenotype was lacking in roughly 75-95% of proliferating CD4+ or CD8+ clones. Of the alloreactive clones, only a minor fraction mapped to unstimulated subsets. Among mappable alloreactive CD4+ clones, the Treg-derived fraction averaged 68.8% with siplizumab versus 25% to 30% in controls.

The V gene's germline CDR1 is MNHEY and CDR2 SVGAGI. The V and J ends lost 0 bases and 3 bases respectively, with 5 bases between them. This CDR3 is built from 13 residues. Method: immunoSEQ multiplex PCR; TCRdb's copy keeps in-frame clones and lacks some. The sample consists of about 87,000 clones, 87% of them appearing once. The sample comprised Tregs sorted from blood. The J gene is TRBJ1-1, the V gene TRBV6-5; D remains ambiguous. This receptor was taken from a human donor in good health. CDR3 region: CASSYSIHTEAFF. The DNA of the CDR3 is TGTGCCAGCAGTTACTCGATTCACACTGAAGCTTTCTTT.